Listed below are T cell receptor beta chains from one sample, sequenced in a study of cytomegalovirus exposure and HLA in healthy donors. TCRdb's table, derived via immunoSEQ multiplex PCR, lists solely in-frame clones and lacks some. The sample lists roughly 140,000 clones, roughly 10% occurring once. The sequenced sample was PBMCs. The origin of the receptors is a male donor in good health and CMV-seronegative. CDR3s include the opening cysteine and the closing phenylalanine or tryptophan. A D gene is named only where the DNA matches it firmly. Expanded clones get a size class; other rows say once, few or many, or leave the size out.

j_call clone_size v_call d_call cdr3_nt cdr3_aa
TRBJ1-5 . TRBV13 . TGTGCCAGCAGCTCAACAGGGAATAGCAATCAGCCCCAGCATTTT CASSSTGNSNQPQHF
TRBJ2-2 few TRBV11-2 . TGTGCCAGCAGCTTAGTCTCAGGGTCGAACACCGGGGAGCTGTTTTTT CASSLVSGSNTGELFF
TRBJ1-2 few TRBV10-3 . TGTGCCATCAGTGAGTCGGGGGGGTTCTATGGCTACACCTTC CAISESGGFYGYTF
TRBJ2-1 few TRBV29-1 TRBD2 TGCAGCGTTGAAGAATTGGGAGCTAGCGGGCGATACAATGAGCAGTTCTTC CSVEELGASGRYNEQFF
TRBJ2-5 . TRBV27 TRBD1 TGTGCCAGCAGTTCCCCCTTGGACAGGGGAAGGCAAGAGACCCAGTACTTC CASSSPLDRGRQETQYF
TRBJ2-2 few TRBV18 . TGTGCCAGCTCACCAACAGTCCCAGCGGCCACCGGGGAGCTGTTTTTT CASSPTVPAATGELFF
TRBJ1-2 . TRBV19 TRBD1 TGTGCCAGTAGTATACCGCAGGGGGGCTATGGCTACACCTTC CASSIPQGGYGYTF
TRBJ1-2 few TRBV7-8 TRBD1 TGTGCCAGCAGCTTAGCAGGGGGCCAGAATATCTATGGCTACACCTTC CASSLAGGQNIYGYTF
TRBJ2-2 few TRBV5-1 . TGCGCCAGCAGCTTGGGTGTCAGAAACACCGGGGAGCTGTTTTTT CASSLGVRNTGELFF
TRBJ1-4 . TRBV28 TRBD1 TGTGCCAGCAGTCCATACGGGACAGATAATGAAAAACTGTTTTTT CASSPYGTDNEKLFF
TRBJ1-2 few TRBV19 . TGTGCCAGTAGTACCTCCGAAGGGGCCGAACTCTATGGCTACACCTTC CASSTSEGAELYGYTF
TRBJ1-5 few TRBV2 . TGTGCCAGCAGTGAGGCAGAAGGCAATCAGCCCCAGCATTTT CASSEAEGNQPQHF